This TCR beta chain was profiled in a study of blood T cells in healthy people across ages. Study outcomes and limitations: In older individuals, TCR beta diversity per million T cells was lower, falling roughly linearly with age. Total diversity from one million sequenced T cells was likely underestimated. Unknown CMV status may confound age-related changes in expanded clones.

This clonotype was seen more than once but under ten times. What it binds is not known. Primers used in a second PCR of about 6 to 11 cycles were a sample-barcoded 5' primer and a J-beta primer mix. TCRdb re-analysed the 5' RACE reads in MiXCR, keeping a single row per CDR3 protein. Of roughly 860,000 distinct CDR3 sequences in the sample, 62% were seen once. This CDR3 contains 15 residues. The junction had 4 bases not matched to a gene; V was cut back by 3 bases and J by 5 bases. CDR1 is ENHRY and CDR2 is SYGVKD in the germline V gene. Material for sequencing was blood. The receptor's source is a man aged 25-45 years in good health. The rearrangement links TRBV10-3 to TRBJ1-5, with 10 bases that match TRBD1. In DNA, the CDR3 is TGTGCCATCAGTGACTCGGACAGGGGGGATCAGCCCCAGCATTTT. Amino acids: CAISDSDRGDQPQHF.